The 9 T cell receptor beta chains below were found in one sample sequenced in a study of PD-1 blockade in classical Hodgkin lymphoma. Each and every patient relapsed after autologous stem cell transplantation, and patients got differing brentuximab vedotin exposure. TCRdb keeps only in-frame clones here, not all; method: immunoSEQ multiplex PCR. The sample contains 75,000 to 100,000 clones, roughly 76% of which appear only once. The specimen was peripheral blood mononuclear cells (PBMCs), collected before the second cycle of nivolumab. These TCRs come from a human donor with classical Hodgkin lymphoma.

This clone was detected once. This rearrangement joins TRBV10-3 to TRBJ1-4, with 7 bases lining up with TRBD1. J gave up 13 bases and V 2 bases, and 4 bases lay outside the gene matches. The CDR3 is 12 residues long. Germline loops: CDR1 ENHRY, CDR2 SYGVKD. The CDR3 DNA follows: TGTGCCATCAGTGAGGCCCGGGACAGACTGTTTTTT. It specifies CAISEARDRLFF.

The gene calls are TRBV6-5 and TRBJ2-7; possible D gene TRBD2, 7 bases. V was cut by 1 base and J by 6 bases, with 13 bases left in between. Germline V gives CDR1 MNHEY, CDR2 SVGAGI. The CDR3 spans 14 residues. The CDR3 DNA sequence: TGTGCCAGCAGTTACTTCGGGGGGCGAGTCGAGCAGTACTTC. Translated: CASSYFGGRVEQYF.

This chain uses TRBV10-3 with TRBJ1-2; D gene ambiguous. The CDR3 has 13 residues. Trimming removed 3 bases from V and 2 bases from J, with 7 bases in between. Germline V CDR1 and CDR2: ENHRY, SYGVKD. The CDR3 here is CAISDRANYGYTF. The CDR3 DNA is TGTGCCATCAGTGATCGGGCCAACTATGGCTACACCTTC.

CDR3 DNA sequence: TGCAGCGTTGAACGCGGCGCGGGAGGCAACGAGCAGTACTTC. The encoded protein is CSVERGAGGNEQYF. V usage is TRBV29-1 and J usage is TRBJ2-7; 8 bases agree with TRBD2. Trimming at V came to 2 bases and at J to 5 bases, leaving 8 bases not matched to a gene. The CDR3 extends over 14 amino acids. Per the germline V gene, CDR1 is SQVTM and CDR2 is ANQGSEA.

This rearrangement joins TRBV15 to TRBJ2-3; D is unresolved. The CDR3 is 15 amino acids. The V gene's germline CDR1 is LNHNV and CDR2 YYDKDF (reference sequence). The V and J ends lost 0 bases and 6 bases respectively, with 13 bases between them. CDR3 residues: CATSRDWVVSDTQYF. DNA of the CDR3: TGTGCCACCAGCAGAGATTGGGTTGTATCGGATACGCAGTATTTT.

The J gene is TRBJ1-3, the V gene TRBV30, with 8 bases that match TRBD1. Germline CDR1 reads GTSNPN; CDR2 reads SVGIG (reference sequence). The CDR3 is 14 amino acids. Unmatched junction bases numbered 7, after V lost 4 bases and J lost 5 bases. The CDR3 bases are TGTGCCTGGACAGGCCCCAGGGGGCGAAACACCATATATTTT. Protein product: CAWTGPRGRNTIYF.

This sequence joins TRBV5-6 and TRBJ1-1, with D unclear. V lost 4 bases, J lost 3 bases, and 7 bases lay in between. Germline-derived CDR1 and CDR2 are SGHDT and YYEEEE. The CDR3 consists of 12 residues. As DNA, the CDR3 is TGTGCCAGCAGCAGACTGCACACTGAAGCTTTCTTT. It codes for CASSRLHTEAFF.

The CDR3 reads CASSLLGTDTQYF. As DNA, the CDR3 is TGTGCCAGCAGTTTATTGGGCACAGATACGCAGTATTTT. The rearrangement joins TRBV27 to TRBJ2-3, with D unclear. The CDR3 has 13 residues. Trimming shortened V by 1 base and J by 1 base, and 3 bases separated the two germline ends. Per the germline V gene, CDR1 is MNHEY and CDR2 is SMNVEV (reference sequence).

The rearrangement links TRBV5-1 to TRBJ2-2; 8 bases are a match to TRBD2. Germline lookup yields CDR1 SGHRS and CDR2 YFSETQ. The CDR3 has 16 residues. J lost 3 bases, V lost 4 bases, and 8 bases had no gene match. The CDR3 region is CASSQLAGADTGELFF. The CDR3 nucleotides read TGCGCCAGCAGCCAGCTAGCGGGCGCGGACACCGGGGAGCTGTTTTTT.